The 3 T cell receptor beta chains below come from one sample, sequenced in a study of early T cells in non-severe SARS-CoV-2 infection. TCRdb independently ran MiXCR on the 5' RACE reads; one entry per CDR3 protein. The table has 75,000 to 100,000 distinct CDR3 sequences, approximately 17% seen once. Sequenced: whole blood. These receptors all come from an adult who was a healthcare worker with PCR-confirmed SARS-CoV-2 infection or an uninfected control (not recorded which).

This clonotype was found once. The genes are TRBV28 and TRBJ2-3; 8 nucleotides match TRBD1. This CDR3 region has 15 residues. Germline V gene lookup returns CDR1 MDHEN and CDR2 SYDVKM. The J segment lost 3 bases and the V segment lost 4 bases, leaving 6 bases of the junction unmatched. CDR3 amino acids: CASSWSGGETDTQYF. Written as DNA, the CDR3 is TGTGCCAGCAGTTGGTCAGGGGGCGAAACAGATACGCAGTATTTT.

The V call is TRBV5-5, the J call TRBJ1-5; D call uncertain. V was trimmed by 1 base and J by 1 base, leaving 9 bases between them. Germline lookup yields CDR1 SGHKS and CDR2 YYEKEE (reference sequence). CDR3 length equals 15 residues. The CDR3 sequence: CASSLLRGSNQPQHF. CDR3 nucleotide sequence: TGTGCCAGCAGCTTGCTACGAGGGAGCAATCAGCCCCAGCATTTT.

This clonotype showed up just a few times. The chain joins TRBV28 to TRBJ1-6; D gene ambiguous. The CDR3 is 15 amino acids. Germline CDR1 is MDHEN and CDR2 is SYDVKM. Trimming took 8 bases from V and 6 from J, leaving 17 bases between them. The CDR3 nucleotides are TGTGCCAGCCTCCCGTTGGACCGACTTAATTCACCCCTCCACTTT. Translation: CASLPLDRLNSPLHF.